These 17 T cell receptor beta chains originate from one sample sequenced in a study of cytomegalovirus exposure and HLA in healthy donors. Sequenced by immunoSEQ multiplex PCR; TCRdb stores in-frame clones only, minus some. The sample lists approximately 88,000 clones, roughly 96% occurring once. The sample taken for sequencing was PBMCs. The receptors stem from a woman under 30 in good health and CMV-seronegative.

The V call is TRBV6-5, the J call TRBJ1-1; D is unresolved. Germline V gene sequence: CDR1 MNHEY, CDR2 SVGAGI. With 0 bases removed from V and 5 bases from J, the gap between germline ends came to 7 bases. The CDR3 is 13 residues long. The CDR3 protein is CASSYSRWTEAFF. CDR3 bases: TGTGCCAGCAGTTACTCACGGTGGACTGAAGCTTTCTTT.

This sequence joins TRBV27 and TRBJ2-5; possible D gene TRBD2, 5 bases. The CDR3 extends over 15 amino acids. Germline loops: CDR1 MNHEY, CDR2 SMNVEV (reference sequence). The V end lost 1 base, the J end lost 1 base, and 10 bases lay between the germline ends. The CDR3 is CASSLYTTSQETQYF. The CDR3 nucleotides are TGTGCCAGCAGTTTATATACAACTAGCCAAGAGACCCAGTACTTC.

V gene TRBV6-5 combines with J gene TRBJ2-3, with 11 bases matching TRBD2. J lost 6 bases, V lost 4 bases, and 6 bases had no gene match. The V gene's germline CDR1 is MNHEY and CDR2 SVGAGI. This CDR3 comprises 15 residues. The DNA of the CDR3 is TGTGCCAGCAGTTCAGTAGCGGGAGGGTGGGATACGCAGTATTTT. This encodes CASSSVAGGWDTQYF.

CDR3 DNA sequence: TGTGCCAGCAGCTTGCCTTCGGGACAGGGAAACTATGGCTACACCTTC. It translates to CASSLPSGQGNYGYTF. The chain joins TRBV5-6 to TRBJ1-2; 9 bases map to TRBD1. V lost 1 base to trimming and J lost 2 bases; unmatched junction nucleotides: 6. This CDR3 has 16 residues. Looked up from germline, CDR1 is SGHDT and CDR2 is YYEEEE.

This chain joins TRBV5-1 and TRBJ1-4; D possibly corresponds to TRBD1 (6 bases). V gave up 3 bases and J gave up 4 bases, with 25 bases separating them. CDR1 and CDR2 (germline): SGHRS, YFSETQ. There are 19 residues in the CDR3. The CDR3 sequence is CASSSLGGGLSIGNEKLFF. The CDR3 DNA follows: TGCGCCAGCAGCTCACTGGGGGGGGGCCTCTCGATCGGTAATGAAAAACTGTTTTTT. The whole variable domain, filled in from reference TRBV5-1 and TRBJ1-4, reads KAGVTQTPRYLIKTRGQQVTLSCSPISGHRSVSWYQQTPGQGLQFLFEYFSETQRNKGNFPGRFSGRQFSNSRSEMNVSTLELGDSALYLCASSSLGGGLSIGNEKLFFGSGTQLSVL.

In this sample, this clone turned up a few times. The gene calls are TRBV5-1 and TRBJ2-5; a weak D match, TRBD2 (5 bases). Trimming stripped 5 bases from V and 2 bases from J, with 7 bases between. The CDR3 has 12 amino acids. Per the germline V gene, CDR1 is SGHRS and CDR2 is YFSETQ. The DNA for the CDR3 is TGCGCCAGCAGAAGCGGACAAGAGACCCAGTACTTC. This codes for CASRSGQETQYF. The entire variable domain, with the rest obtained from reference TRBV5-1 and TRBJ2-5, is as follows: KAGVTQTPRYLIKTRGQQVTLSCSPISGHRSVSWYQQTPGQGLQFLFEYFSETQRNKGNFPGRFSGRQFSNSRSEMNVSTLELGDSALYLCASRSGQETQYFGPGTRLLVL.

The chain uses TRBV27 and TRBJ2-1, with 12 bases that match TRBD2. Per germline, CDR1 MNHEY and CDR2 SMNVEV (reference sequence). Losses at the gene ends were 5 bases for V and 2 bases for J; bases not matched to a gene: 10. The CDR3 extends over 18 amino acids. CDR3 amino acids: CASSRLAGAYWAYNEQFF. DNA for the CDR3: TGTGCCAGCAGTCGACTAGCGGGAGCCTACTGGGCCTACAATGAGCAGTTCTTC.

V and J are TRBV21-1 and TRBJ2-7; the DNA was not used to check the table's D call, TRBD1. TRBV21-1 is listed as a pseudogene. CDR3 size: 15 residues. CDR3 residues: CASSNPGQGIYEQYF. Here the CDR3 DNA reads TGTGCCAGCAGCAACCCGGGACAGGGGATCTACGAGCAGTACTTC.

This chain links TRBV7-9 with TRBJ2-5; D is ambiguous. CDR1 SEHNR and CDR2 FQNEAQ come from the germline V gene (reference sequence). CDR3 length: 12 residues. V was cut by 6 bases and J by 5 bases, with 10 bases left in between. CDR3 DNA: TGTGCCAGCAGTCAGTTGGGCGAGACCCAGTACTTC. This translates into CASSQLGETQYF. The full variable domain, in which reference TRBV7-9 and TRBJ2-5 provide the parts outside the CDR3, is DTGVSQNPRHKITKRGQNVTFRCDPISEHNRLYWYRQTLGQGPEFLTYFQNEAQLEKSRLLSDRFSAERPKGSFSTLEIQRTEQGDSAMYLCASSQLGETQYFGPGTRLLVL.

This sequence joins TRBV6-5 and TRBJ2-5, with D perhaps matching TRBD2 (5 bases). Trimming stripped 1 base from V and 5 bases from J, with 14 bases between. Germline V CDR1 and CDR2: MNHEY, SVGAGI. The CDR3 is 15 amino acids. CDR3 sequence (DNA): TGTGCCAGCAGTTACTACACACGGGAACAGGAGACCCAGTACTTC. This sequence encodes CASSYYTREQETQYF.

This chain links TRBV11-2 with TRBJ2-1, with 12 bases matching TRBD2. This CDR3 comprises 17 residues. V lost 3 bases and J lost 8; bases outside the gene matches: 11. In germline, CDR1 is SGHAT, CDR2 FQNNGV. This CDR3 reads CASSLDTGLAGFHEQFF. In DNA, the CDR3 is TGTGCCAGCAGCTTGGATACTGGACTAGCGGGATTCCATGAGCAGTTCTTC.

The chain couples TRBV6-5 to TRBJ1-2; weak D call: TRBD1 (5 bases). The CDR3 has 13 residues. Trimming took off 6 bases at V and 3 bases at J, with 11 bases between the two ends. CDR1 MNHEY and CDR2 SVGAGI come from the germline V gene. The CDR3 DNA sequence: TGTGCCAGCAGCCACGACAGAGACTATGGCTACACCTTC. Residues: CASSHDRDYGYTF.

V gene TRBV7-7 combines with J gene TRBJ2-3; 9 bases are a match to TRBD2. J was trimmed by 4 bases and V by 7 bases; bases with no gene match: 12. The CDR3 consists of 16 residues. Germline values: CDR1 SSHAT, CDR2 FNYEAQ (reference sequence). Here the CDR3 DNA reads TGTGCCAGCAAACAATTGGGGACTAGCTCGGCAGATACGCAGTATTTT. It is translated as CASKQLGTSSADTQYF.

V is TRBV5-8 and J is TRBJ1-6, with 8 nucleotides matching TRBD1. The CDR3 covers 16 residues. V shed 5 bases and J 6 bases; nucleotides not matched to a gene: 10. The germline CDR1 and CDR2 sequences are SGHTS and YDEGEE. The CDR3: CASRFQQGVGNSPLHF. The CDR3 nucleotides read TGTGCCAGCAGGTTTCAACAGGGGGTCGGTAATTCACCCCTCCACTTT.

The chain uses TRBV18 and TRBJ1-2; D is undetermined. From germline, CDR1 is KGHSH and CDR2 LQKENI. CDR3 length: 13 amino acids. The V end lost 3 bases, the J end lost 2 bases, and 7 bases lay between the germline ends. In nucleotides, the CDR3 is TGTGCCAGCTCACCGGCGGCGAACTATGGCTACACCTTC. Amino acids: CASSPAANYGYTF.

This rearrangement joins TRBV11-2 to TRBJ1-2; D remains unclear. The CDR3 is 15 residues long. Trimming pared 0 bases from V and 5 bases from J, leaving 13 bases between. Looked up from germline, CDR1 is SGHAT and CDR2 is FQNNGV. The CDR3, as DNA: TGTGCCAGCAGCTTAGATCCAGGATATCCTTATGGCTACACCTTC. It encodes CASSLDPGYPYGYTF.

The chain employs TRBV19 and TRBJ2-7; 8 bases line up with TRBD1. Germline CDR1 is LNHDA and CDR2 is SQIVND (reference sequence). Unmatched junction bases numbered 11, after V lost 3 bases and J lost 1 base. The CDR3 is 17 residues long. DNA for the CDR3: TGTGCCAGTAGTATCGGGCAGGGGGCATTAGGATCCTACGAGCAGTACTTC. The encoded protein is CASSIGQGALGSYEQYF.